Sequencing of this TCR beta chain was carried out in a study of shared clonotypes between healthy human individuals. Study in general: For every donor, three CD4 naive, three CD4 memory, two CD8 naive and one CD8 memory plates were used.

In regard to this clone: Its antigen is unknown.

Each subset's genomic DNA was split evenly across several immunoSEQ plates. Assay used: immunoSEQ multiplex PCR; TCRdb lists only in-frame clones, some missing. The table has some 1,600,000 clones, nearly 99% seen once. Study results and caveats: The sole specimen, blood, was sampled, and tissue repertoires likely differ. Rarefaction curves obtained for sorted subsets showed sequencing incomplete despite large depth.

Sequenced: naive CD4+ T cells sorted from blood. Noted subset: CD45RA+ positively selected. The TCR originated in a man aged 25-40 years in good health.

The CDR3 region has the DNA TGTGCCAGCAGCTTGGCCGACGGGACTTATGGCTACACCTTC. It specifies CASSLADGTYGYTF. The chain couples TRBV5-4 to TRBJ1-2, with D perhaps TRBD1 (5 bases). V was clipped by 0 bases and J by 5 bases, with 11 bases between them. This CDR3 has 14 residues. The germline gives CDR1 SGHNT, CDR2 YYREEE (reference sequence).